Sequencing of this T cell receptor (beta chain) was carried out in a study of blood T cell repertoires in COVID-19. For the study at large: Both acute and convalescent COVID-19 samples were obtained from the United States, Italy and Spain. Sample material is recorded as cDNA or gDNA derived from T cells, B-cell-depleted T cells, or PBMCs.

CDR3 size: 20 residues. Profiled with immunoSEQ multiplex PCR; TCRdb holds only in-frame clones, not every one. The sample yields about 68,000 clones, 91% seen once. Seattle enrolled patients during active infection and tracked them longitudinally. The chain combines TRBV21-1 with TRBJ2-6; TRBD1, the table's D call, lacks a check against the DNA. TRBV21-1 is flagged as a pseudogene. Sequenced material: peripheral blood. This clonotype originated in a man aged 40-49 years with COVID-19, enrolled during active disease. The CDR3 DNA is TGTGCCAGCAGCAAAGCGCTACGGGACAGGGGATTCTCTGGGGCCAACGTCCTGACTTTC. This gives the protein CASSKALRDRGFSGANVLTF.